This TCR beta chain came from a study of PD-1 blockade in classical Hodgkin lymphoma. Whole-study context: Every 2 weeks, patients had 3 mg/kg nivolumab intravenously.

This clone was observed a handful of times. V was cut by 5 bases and J by 1 base, with 11 bases left in between. CDR3 size: 14 residues. Germline values: CDR1 SEHNR, CDR2 FQNEAQ (reference sequence). TCRdb's copy holds only in-frame clones and misses some; the assay was immunoSEQ multiplex PCR. Of 13,000 or so clones in the sample, about 90% were seen once. Each and every patient relapsed after autologous stem cell transplantation, and patients got differing brentuximab vedotin exposure. The sequence was obtained from a human donor with classical Hodgkin lymphoma. This specimen was peripheral blood mononuclear cells (PBMCs), taken at baseline. This rearrangement joins TRBV7-9 to TRBJ1-1; TRBD1 might be the D (6 bases). In DNA, the CDR3 is TGTGCCAGCAGCGGTGGGACAAAGAACACTGAAGCTTTCTTT. Amino acid sequence: CASSGGTKNTEAFF.